The clone carrying this TCR beta chain was detected many times. Its specificity is unknown. TCRdb reprocessed the 5' RACE reads via MiXCR and lists one record per CDR3 protein. The data contain 50,000 to 65,000 distinct CDR3 sequences, 20% to 25% of them singletons. Cells sorted as Tregs were CD4+, CD25+ and CD127-/low. CDR1 and CDR2 (germline): SEHNR, FQNEAQ (reference sequence). Trimming pared 5 bases from V and 1 base from J, leaving 13 bases between. This CDR3 contains 15 residues. Study observations and caveats: Tumor memory CD4+ T cell TCR gene usage clustered with blood and lymph node memory CD4+ cells and lymph node naive CD4+ cells. Larger-cohort validation covered only one TCR beta V-J rearrangement.

The chain combines TRBV7-9 with TRBJ2-3; D is possibly TRBD1 (5 bases). This sequence originates from a female donor with breast cancer. Sequenced: tumor-infiltrating Tregs sorted from the breast tumor. In DNA, the CDR3 is TGTGCCAGCAGCCCCCTCAGGGTCGGCACAGATACGCAGTATTTT. It specifies CASSPLRVGTDTQYF.